This TCR beta chain was identified during a study of cytomegalovirus exposure and HLA in healthy donors. A multiplex PCR was run with 60 Vbeta primers and 13 Jbeta primers. The assay was immunoSEQ multiplex PCR, and TCRdb's table has in-frame clones only and misses some. This table holds approximately 170,000 clones, around three quarters found once. In germline, CDR1 is SEHNR, CDR2 FQNEAQ (reference sequence). V was clipped by 5 bases and J by 9 bases; unmatched bases: 4. The CDR3 spans 12 residues. The chain couples TRBV7-9 to TRBJ2-1; 7 nucleotides align to TRBD1. This TCR was recovered from a woman aged 30 to 39 in good health and CMV-seropositive. Input material: PBMCs. CDR3 sequence (DNA): TGTGCCAGCAGCCGACAGGGAGTTGAGCAGTTCTTC. It translates to CASSRQGVEQFF. The full variable domain, with the rest looked up from reference TRBV7-9 and TRBJ2-1, is DTGVSQNPRHKITKRGQNVTFRCDPISEHNRLYWYRQTLGQGPEFLTYFQNEAQLEKSRLLSDRFSAERPKGSFSTLEIQRTEQGDSAMYLCASSRQGVEQFFGPGTRLTVL.